This T cell receptor (beta chain) comes out of a study of PD-1 blockade in classical Hodgkin lymphoma. Overall study results and limits: Lower baseline TCR diversity was reported for newly diagnosed patients than for healthy donors. The study found that TCR diversity rose significantly by C4D1 in CD4+ but not CD8+ cells. Repertoire differences have undefined causes, possibly disease activity or prior therapy. Complete responders matched newly diagnosed patients in baseline diversity.

Method: immunoSEQ multiplex PCR; TCRdb's copy keeps in-frame clones and lacks some. This sample yields 75,000 to 95,000 clones, of which over 80% are seen a single time; 15% to 20% belongs to the top ten. The germline CDR1 and CDR2 sequences are MDHEN and SYDVKM. Unmatched junction bases numbered 6, after V lost 5 bases and J lost 5 bases. The CDR3 spans 14 residues. Time point described: cycle 4 day 1 (C4D1), after more than 5 weeks of nivolumab. Relapse was seen in all patients after autologous stem cell transplantation, and brentuximab vedotin exposure was variable. Of note for this clone: No antigen is known for it.

This chain links TRBV28 with TRBJ2-5, with 9 bases identical to TRBD2. The receptor was derived from a human donor with classical Hodgkin lymphoma. This specimen was peripheral blood mononuclear cells (PBMCs), taken before the fourth cycle of nivolumab. The CDR3 nucleotides are TGTGCCAGCAGTCCCCCAGCGGGAGGCGAGACCCAGTACTTC. Translating it yields CASSPPAGGETQYF.